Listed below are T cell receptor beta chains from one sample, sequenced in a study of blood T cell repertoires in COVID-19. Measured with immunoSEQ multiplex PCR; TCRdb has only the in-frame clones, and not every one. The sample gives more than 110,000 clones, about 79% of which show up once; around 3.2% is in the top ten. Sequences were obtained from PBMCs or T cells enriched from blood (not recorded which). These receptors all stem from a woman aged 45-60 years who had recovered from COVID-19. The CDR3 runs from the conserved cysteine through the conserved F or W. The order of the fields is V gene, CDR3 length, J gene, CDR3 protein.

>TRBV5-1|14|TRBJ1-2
CASSLDRGQNGYTF
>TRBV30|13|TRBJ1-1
CAWSVGRLTEAFF
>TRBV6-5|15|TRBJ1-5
CASSPATGQNQPQHF
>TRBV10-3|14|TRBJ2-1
CAISEGLAGAKQFF
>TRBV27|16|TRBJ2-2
CASSPRLAGGTGELFF
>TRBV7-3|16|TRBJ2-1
CASSLVAGGSYNEQFF
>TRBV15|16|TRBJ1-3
CATSRGLAPSGNTIYF
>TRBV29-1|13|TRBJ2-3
CSVDGGFTDTQYF
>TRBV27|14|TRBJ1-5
CASSSQGAGQPQHF
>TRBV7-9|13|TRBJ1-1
CASSFAGKAEAFF
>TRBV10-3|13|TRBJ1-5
CAIAKEPNQPQHF
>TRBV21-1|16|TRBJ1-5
CASSKTGGWGNQPQHF
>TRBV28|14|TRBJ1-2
CASSLRRVDYGYTF
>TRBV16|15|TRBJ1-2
CASSQGTGYDYGYTF
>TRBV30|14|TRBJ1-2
CAWSVHRDRGIVTF
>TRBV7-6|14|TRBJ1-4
CASSAGYTNEKLFF
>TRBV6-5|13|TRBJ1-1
CASRDRSNTEAFF
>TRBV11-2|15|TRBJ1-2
CASSLDRGPGYGYTF
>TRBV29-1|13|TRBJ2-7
CSVDSSGGYEQYF
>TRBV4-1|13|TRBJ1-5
CASSQVRGQPQHF
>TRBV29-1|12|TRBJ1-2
CSVGGVNYGYTF
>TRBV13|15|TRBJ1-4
CASSTRGGGIEKLFF
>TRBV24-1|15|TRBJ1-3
CATSEQVISGNTIYF
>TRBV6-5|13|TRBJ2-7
CASSYLQGKEQYF
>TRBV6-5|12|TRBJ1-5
CASREVGQPQHF
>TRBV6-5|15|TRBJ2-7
CASRLGQGGLYEQYF
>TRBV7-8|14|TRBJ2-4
CATNSIGVQNIQYF
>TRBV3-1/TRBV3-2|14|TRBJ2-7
CASRSGGRNDEQYF
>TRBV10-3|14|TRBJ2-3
CAQWTGISTDTQYF
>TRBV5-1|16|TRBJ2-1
CASSSLLAGGYNEQFF
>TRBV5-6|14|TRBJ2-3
CASPRDRGPDTQYF
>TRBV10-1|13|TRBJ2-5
CASSLSGQETQYF
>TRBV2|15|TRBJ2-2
CASSGTSGRTGELFF
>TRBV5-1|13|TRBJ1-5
CASSLSVQSAPAF
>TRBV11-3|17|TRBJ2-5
CASSLDVSLSPQETQYF
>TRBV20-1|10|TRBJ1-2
CSAVADGYTF
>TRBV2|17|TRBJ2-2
CASSHDRVSANTGELFF
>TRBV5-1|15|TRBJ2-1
CASSLRQAWVDEQFF
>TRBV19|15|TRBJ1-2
CASSIVAGDNYGYTF
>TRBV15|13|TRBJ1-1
CATSSLGGTEAFF
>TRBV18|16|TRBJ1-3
CASSLDRSRTGNTIYF
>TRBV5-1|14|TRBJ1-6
CASSLLQGNSPLHF
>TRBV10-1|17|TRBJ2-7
CASTHPQDSLLAYEQYF
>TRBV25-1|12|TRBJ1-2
CASSEDRVGYTF
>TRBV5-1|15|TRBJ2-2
CASSWTSGRGGELFF
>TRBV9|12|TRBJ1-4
CASSPGGEKLFF
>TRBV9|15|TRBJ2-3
CASSPGTGGSDTQYF
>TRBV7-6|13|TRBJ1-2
CASSPRTGDGYTF
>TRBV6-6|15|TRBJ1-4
CASSYSRGSNEKLFF
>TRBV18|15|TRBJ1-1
CASSPESGGRTEAFF
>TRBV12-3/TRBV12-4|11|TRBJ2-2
CATSPAGELFF
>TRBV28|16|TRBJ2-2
CASSLGAFTYTGELFF